This T cell receptor beta chain was recorded in a study of blood T cell repertoires in COVID-19. For the study at large: PBMCs, B-cell-depleted T cells, or T cells were the source of the cDNA or gDNA that made up the material.

Clones were read by immunoSEQ multiplex PCR, and TCRdb kept only the in-frame ones, dropping some. The table includes 300,000 to 400,000 clones, roughly 89% detected once. Seattle patients were enrolled during active infection and followed longitudinally. Trimming took 6 bases from V and 0 from J, leaving 8 bases between them. The CDR3 spans 13 residues. The germline V gene has CDR1 MNHEY and CDR2 SMNVEV (reference sequence). The TCR originated in a man in his thirties or forties with COVID-19, enrolled during active disease. Sequenced input: peripheral blood. The V call is TRBV27, the J call TRBJ2-5; the D is unclear. The CDR3 here is CASRYSYQETQYF. The CDR3 DNA reads as TGTGCCAGCAGGTACAGCTACCAAGAGACCCAGTACTTC.